This TCR beta chain emerged from a study of OX40 agonist ivuxolimab in advanced cancers. The overall study: Partial response was recorded in three patients: one hepatocellular carcinoma and two cutaneous melanoma cases.

Sequencing was performed with immunoSEQ multiplex PCR; in TCRdb, only in-frame clones are kept and a portion is missing. The table shows 35,000 to 40,000 clones, with over 60% occurring only once. Details on this clone: The antigen remains undetermined.

Germline V gene sequence: CDR1 MDHEN, CDR2 SYDVKM. V shed 6 bases and J shed 4 bases, with 25 bases lying between them. The CDR3 runs 17 residues. Findings and limits, study-wide: At 0.1 to 3.0 mg/kg, CD4+ and CD8+ blood T cells expanded clonally by week 6. Partly responding patients at 0.1-3.0 mg/kg showed some of the smallest clonal expansion.

Sampled blood was obtained at baseline, cycle 4 day 1, and cycle 7 day 1. This receptor was taken from an adult with an advanced solid tumor such as melanoma, head and neck, liver or kidney cancer. The chain joins TRBV28 to TRBJ2-7; the D gene could be TRBD1 or TRBD2 (6 bases each). The source material was CD4+ or CD8+ T cells sorted from blood, sampled in a trial of the OX40 agonist ivuxolimab. The CDR3 DNA is TGTGCCAGCAGCACGGCCCGGGGGAGCGGAGGGGGGTACGAGCAGTACTTC. Amino acid sequence: CASSTARGSGGGYEQYF.